This entry lists 11 T cell receptor beta chains sequenced from one sample in a study of molecular identifiers for immune sequencing clone quantification. TCRdb re-called the PCR reads through MiXCR, storing one row per CDR3 protein. The table records approximately 590,000 distinct CDR3 sequences, 25% of them present only once. Sequencing was performed on naive CD8+ T cells from blood, with Jurkat cell RNA spiked in. Subset here: FACS-sorted CD8+CD4-CCR7+CD45RA+ naive T cells. The receptor set was obtained from a human donor in good health. Some libraries in this study had Jurkat cell RNA spiked in.

The rearrangement joins TRBV30 to TRBJ1-4, with a weak D call TRBD1 (6 bases). Trimming cost V 5 bases and J 2 bases, with 12 bases left between them. The length of the CDR3 is 14 residues. From germline, CDR1 is GTSNPN and CDR2 SVGIG (reference sequence). The DNA for the CDR3 is TGTGCCTGGGGTACCGGACAGACTAATGAAAAACTGTTTTTT. It is translated as CAWGTGQTNEKLFF.

The V and J genes are TRBV12-3 or TRBV12-4 and TRBJ2-7; 8 positions agree with TRBD2. J lost 3 bases, V lost 6 bases, and 7 bases had no gene match. The CDR3 loop spans 14 amino acids. This CDR3 reads CASRGLGLYYEQYF. The CDR3 nucleotides are TGTGCCAGCAGGGGACTAGGTTTATACTACGAGCAGTACTTC.

This clonotype appeared many times. The chain is built from TRBV5-8 and TRBJ2-1; D possibly corresponds to TRBD1 (5 bases). Trimming cost V 2 bases and J 5 bases, with 5 bases left between them. The germline V gene encodes CDR1 SGHTS and CDR2 YDEGEE. The CDR3 is made up of 12 amino acids. The CDR3 nucleotides are TGTGCCAGCAGCTTAGGGGACAATGAGCAGTTCTTC. Translation: CASSLGDNEQFF.

As regards this clonotype: At one end, the junction sequence differs from germline, possibly due to a read error. The rearrangement uses TRBV3-1 and TRBJ2-7, with TRBD2 matching over 9 bases. The CDR3 length is 18 residues. Germline CDR1 and CDR2: LGHDT and YNNKEL (reference sequence). The CDR3 sequence is CASSPRQELAGYSYERYF. Here the CDR3 DNA reads TGTGCCAGCAGCCCACGTCAGGAGCTAGCGGGATACTCCTACGAGCGGTACTTC.

This clonotype was counted only a few times. The chain employs TRBV2 and TRBJ2-7, with 9 bases fitting TRBD2. The CDR3 contains 15 residues. Germline CDR1 reads SNHLY; CDR2 reads FYNNEI. Losses at the gene ends were 5 bases for V and 4 bases for J; bases not matched to a gene: 9. CDR3 in amino acids: CASSNLAGSAYEQYF. CDR3 nucleotide sequence: TGTGCCAGCAGTAATCTAGCGGGAAGCGCTTACGAGCAGTACTTC.

A few counts support this clonotype. The rearrangement links TRBV6-1 to TRBJ2-7; 9 bases match TRBD2. The junction had 8 bases not matched to a gene; V was cut back by 5 bases and J by 0 bases. The length of the CDR3 is 16 residues. Germline V gives CDR1 MNHNS, CDR2 SASEGT. CDR3 sequence: CASSPKRGAGSYEQYF. For the CDR3, the DNA is TGTGCCAGCAGTCCCAAGCGGGGGGCCGGCTCCTACGAGCAGTACTTC.

This clonotype showed up just a few times. This sequence joins TRBV7-9 and TRBJ2-1; no reliable D call. The CDR3 has 13 residues. V gave up 4 bases and J gave up 5 bases, with 9 bases separating them. Germline V gene sequence: CDR1 SEHNR, CDR2 FQNEAQ (reference sequence). The CDR3 DNA reads TGTGCCAGCAGCTGGGCGGTGAACAATGAGCAGTTCTTC. This gives the protein CASSWAVNNEQFF.

Comment on this clonotype: One end of the junction fails to match germline, which may point to a read error. The chain carries TRBV27 and TRBJ2-2; D is unresolved. CDR1 is MNHEY and CDR2 is SMNVEV in the germline V gene (reference sequence). The CDR3 is made up of 13 amino acids. This CDR3 is CTSSTLLPGELFF. The CDR3 region has the DNA TGTACCAGCAGTACCCTCTTACCCGGGGAGCTGTTTTTT.

This clonotype occurred many times. The rearrangement links TRBV6-2 or TRBV6-3 to TRBJ1-1; possible D gene TRBD1, 6 bases. The CDR3 covers 19 residues. V was shortened by 2 bases and J by 5 bases, with 27 bases between the two germline ends. The germline gives CDR1 MNHEY, CDR2 SVGEGT. CDR3 in DNA: TGTGCCAGCAGTTACCACGTTGACAGGCTTATGGACCGGGGGACTGAAGCTTTCTTT. Protein: CASSYHVDRLMDRGTEAFF.

This clonotype was seen only a few times. Here the CDR3 DNA reads TGTGCCAGTAGTACCGGGACCCAGAGCAATCAGCCCCAGCATTTT. Amino acids: CASSTGTQSNQPQHF. This chain uses TRBV19 with TRBJ1-5, with a weak D call TRBD1 (5 bases). CDR1 is LNHDA, CDR2 SQIVND, per germline (reference sequence). V lost 4 bases and J lost 1, with 11 bases in between. This CDR3 is built from 15 residues.

This clonotype occurred many times. The V call is TRBV6-9, the J call TRBJ1-5, with D uncertain. Germline CDR1 and CDR2: MNHGY and SVAAGI. V lost 0 bases, J lost 0 bases, and 15 bases lay in between. CDR3 length: 18 amino acids. The CDR3: CASSYSSASLYSNQPQHF. The CDR3 DNA is TGTGCCAGCAGTTATTCTTCGGCCTCGTTATATAGCAATCAGCCCCAGCATTTT.